The 10 T cell receptor beta chains listed next were all sequenced from one sample in a study of T cell responses to AZD1222 COVID-19 vaccine. Profiled with immunoSEQ multiplex PCR; TCRdb holds only in-frame clones, not every one. The repertoire holds 150,000 to 250,000 clones, with 93% as singletons. Sequenced material: peripheral blood, taken 28 days after the second AZD1222 dose. These receptors were collected from an adult who received the AZD1222 COVID-19 vaccine.

The chain recombines TRBV10-3 with TRBJ2-7; D not certain. The CDR3 runs 12 residues. Trimming removed 3 bases at V and 0 bases at J, with 3 bases between. Germline V gene sequence: CDR1 ENHRY, CDR2 SYGVKD. CDR3 sequence reads: CAISEVSYEQYF. The CDR3 coding sequence is TGTGCCATCAGTGAAGTCTCCTACGAGCAGTACTTC.

The V call is TRBV12-3 or TRBV12-4, the J call TRBJ1-2; TRBD1 matches 9 bases. The CDR3 is 13 amino acids. The V gene end was trimmed by 4 bases and the J gene end by 7 bases; junction bases not matched to a gene: 4. The CDR3 DNA sequence: TGTGCCAGCAGTTCATACAGGGGGCTTGGCTACACCTTC. This encodes CASSSYRGLGYTF.

The chain carries TRBV7-2 and TRBJ1-5; D remains ambiguous. The germline gives CDR1 SGHTA, CDR2 FQGNSA. V was trimmed by 1 base and J by 3 bases, leaving 7 bases between them. The CDR3 loop spans 14 amino acids. CDR3 sequence reads: CASSLGPVNQPQHF. In DNA form, the CDR3 reads TGTGCCAGCAGCTTAGGCCCCGTCAATCAGCCCCAGCATTTT.

V is TRBV3-1 (or the pseudogene TRBV3-2) and J is TRBJ1-2, with 7 nucleotides matching TRBD1. The trim removed 3 bases at V and 7 bases at J, leaving 8 bases unmatched. Germline CDR1 LGHDT, CDR2 YNNKEL (reference sequence). The CDR3 runs 14 residues. CDR3 coding DNA: TGTGCCAGCAGCCAGGAACAGGGGTCGGCTGGCTACACCTTC. Encoded protein: CASSQEQGSAGYTF.

V gene TRBV18 combines with J gene TRBJ2-3; no definite D call. Germline V gene lookup returns CDR1 KGHSH and CDR2 LQKENI. The V and J ends lost 3 bases and 4 bases respectively, with 8 bases between them. The CDR3 consists of 13 residues. CDR3 loop: CASSPDQADTQYF. Here the CDR3 DNA reads TGTGCCAGCTCACCGGACCAGGCAGATACGCAGTATTTT.

The chain recombines TRBV20-1 with TRBJ1-1; unclear D gene. CDR1 DFQATT and CDR2 SNEGSKA come from the germline V gene (reference sequence). There are 10 residues in the CDR3. Trimming stripped 7 bases from V and 8 bases from J, with 11 bases between. In DNA form, the CDR3 reads TGCAGTGTCAGACGATCCGAAGCTTTCTTT. This gives the protein CSVRRSEAFF.

CDR3 amino acids: CASSPGGGSLAYEQYF. The CDR3 DNA is TGTGCCAGCAGCCCGGGGGGGGGCAGCCTTGCCTACGAGCAGTACTTC. The chain is built from TRBV9 and TRBJ2-7; 8 bases align to TRBD2. The CDR3 sequence is 16 residues long. With V trimmed by 4 bases and J by 2 bases, 11 bases remained unmatched. CDR1 SGDLS and CDR2 YYNGEE come from the germline V gene.

The chain joins TRBV7-8 to TRBJ2-3, with 7 nucleotides matching TRBD1. Germline CDR1 and CDR2: SGHVS and FQNEAQ. Trimming took 4 bases from V and 5 from J; bases not matched to a gene: 3. The CDR3 has 13 residues. CDR3 protein: CASSSGQLDTQYF. The CDR3 DNA reads as TGTGCCAGCAGCTCGGGACAGTTAGATACGCAGTATTTT.

This chain uses TRBV6-4 with TRBJ2-3; D is ambiguous. The V end was cut by 0 bases, the J end by 2 bases, with 6 bases between. Germline CDR1 MRHNA, CDR2 SNTAGT. The CDR3 extends over 14 amino acids. In nucleotides, the CDR3 is TGTGCCAGCAGTGACTCTGGGTTCACAGATACGCAGTATTTT. Residues: CASSDSGFTDTQYF.

In DNA form, the CDR3 reads TGTGCCAGCAGCGCACAGGGGGCGCGCACCATATATTTT. Protein sequence: CASSAQGARTIYF. The chain employs TRBV9 and TRBJ1-3; TRBD1 aligns across 9 bases. The V gene's germline CDR1 is SGDLS and CDR2 YYNGEE. V was clipped by 3 bases and J by 9 bases; unmatched bases: 4. CDR3 length: 13 residues.